This note documents a single T cell receptor beta chain sequence. This entry is derived from a study of blood T cell repertoires in COVID-19. Across the study: From the United States, Italy and Spain came samples of acute and convalescent COVID-19. From T cells, B-cell-depleted T cells, or PBMCs came the material, which was cDNA or gDNA.

From germline, CDR1 is MNHEY and CDR2 SMNVEV (reference sequence). CDR3 length: 16 residues. The trim removed 5 bases at V and 1 base at J, leaving 6 bases unmatched. The repertoire was sequenced with immunoSEQ multiplex PCR; TCRdb's copy has only in-frame clones and lacks some. The sample holds 150,000 or so clones, approximately 80% seen once. The sample taken for sequencing was peripheral blood. The clonotype originates from a man aged 60 to 69 with active or convalescent COVID-19. The rearrangement joins TRBV27 to TRBJ2-1; 9 bases agree with TRBD2. CDR3 region: CASSTLAGASYNEQFF. CDR3 DNA: TGTGCCAGCAGTACATTAGCGGGAGCTTCCTACAATGAGCAGTTCTTC.